This TCR beta chain was identified during a study of shared clonotypes between healthy human individuals. The study's findings and limits: Relative to their counterparts shared across all four donors, non-shared clonotypes exhibited diminished generation probabilities.

CD45RO negativity and positive selection for CCR7 defined naive CD8 cells, a population that excluded terminally differentiated effector memory CD45RA+ cells. Among the donors, all were Caucasian adults who lived in Nashville, Tennessee. Data came from immunoSEQ multiplex PCR; TCRdb stores just in-frame clones and leaves some out. The sample holds 760,000 or so clones, 96% seen once. A remark on this clone: The antigen is not known.

This receptor was identified in a man aged 30 to 39 in good health. What was sequenced was naive CD8+ T cells sorted from blood.

The CDR3 region has the DNA TGCAGCGTTGAAGGTGTGACTAGCGGGAAGTACGAGCAGTACTTC. Translation: CSVEGVTSGKYEQYF. This chain uses TRBV29-1 with TRBJ2-7; TRBD2 aligns across 11 bases. The trim removed 1 base at V and 4 bases at J, leaving 6 bases unmatched. This CDR3 has 15 residues. The V gene's germline CDR1 is SQVTM and CDR2 ANQGSEA.